Following are 19 T cell receptor beta chains from one sample sequenced in a study of T-cell memory formation after mild COVID-19. TCRdb reprocessed the 5' RACE reads via MiXCR and lists one record per CDR3 protein. The table lists 150,000 to 200,000 distinct CDR3 sequences, roughly 31% of them singletons. Sequenced material: PBMCs or a T cell subset sorted from them (not recorded which). These receptors were taken from an adult woman who had mild COVID-19 (a few samples of this study predate the infection). Cell type and time point are not known.

This chain joins TRBV12-3 or TRBV12-4 and TRBJ1-1, with D possibly matching TRBD1 (5 bases). The CDR3 totals 12 residues. V shed 7 bases and J shed 6 bases, with 12 bases lying between them. The CDR3 sequence is CASMGPDPEAFF. CDR3 bases: TGTGCCAGCATGGGACCCGACCCTGAAGCTTTCTTT.

The chain uses TRBV29-1 and TRBJ1-1; 8 nucleotides align to TRBD1. Losses at the gene ends were 6 bases for V and 5 bases for J; bases not matched to a gene: 11. Germline V CDR1 and CDR2: SQVTM, ANQGSEA. The CDR3 sequence is 14 residues long. The CDR3: CSVLQGVVLTEAFF. CDR3 nucleotides: TGCAGCGTCCTACAGGGGGTGGTCTTAACTGAAGCTTTCTTT. The full variable domain, its missing parts supplied by reference TRBV29-1 and TRBJ1-1, is SAVISQKPSRDICQRGTSLTIQCQVDSQVTMMFWYRQQPGQSLTLIATANQGSEATYESGFVIDKFPISRPNLTFSTLTVSNMSPEDSSIYLCSVLQGVVLTEAFFGQGTRLTVV.

V gene TRBV10-3 combines with J gene TRBJ1-1, with D hard to call. V lost 3 bases to trimming and J lost 1 base, with 3 bases between them. This CDR3 has 12 residues. The germline CDR1 and CDR2 sequences are ENHRY and SYGVKD. CDR3 in DNA: TGTGCCATCAGTGATTGGAACACTGAAGCTTTCTTT. Translated: CAISDWNTEAFF.

The gene calls are TRBV4-1 and TRBJ2-5; 9 positions match TRBD2. This CDR3 comprises 15 residues. CDR1 is MGHRA and CDR2 is YSYEKL in the germline V gene. The ends lost 0 bases at V and 5 bases at J; junction bases unmatched: 4. Here the CDR3 DNA reads TGCGCCAGCAGCCAAGATAGGACTAGCGATGAGACCCAGTACTTC. This sequence encodes CASSQDRTSDETQYF.

This clonotype was picked up a small number of times. The chain joins TRBV7-2 to TRBJ2-5; tentative D call: TRBD2 (7 bases). Germline V gene lookup returns CDR1 SGHTA and CDR2 FQGNSA. The CDR3 has 14 residues. V was shortened by 4 bases and J by 5 bases, with 14 bases between the two germline ends. The CDR3 protein is CASSYQGGVETQYF. CDR3 in DNA: TGTGCCAGCAGCTATCAAGGGGGGGTGGAGACCCAGTACTTC. Together with reference TRBV7-2 and TRBJ2-5, the CDR3 gives the full variable domain: GAGVSQSPSNKVTEKGKDVELRCDPISGHTALYWYRQSLGQGLEFLIYFQGNSAPDKSGLPSDRFSAERTGGSVSTLTIQRTQQEDSAVYLCASSYQGGVETQYFGPGTRLLVL.

The V and J genes are TRBV27 and TRBJ1-1; 9 bases match TRBD1. CDR3 size: 16 residues. CDR1 is MNHEY and CDR2 is SMNVEV in the germline V gene (reference sequence). V was pared by 1 base and J by 1 base, with 4 bases of the junction left unmatched. The DNA for the CDR3 is TGTGCCAGCAGTTTATTGGGACAGGGTTGGAACACTGAAGCTTTCTTT. Translating gives CASSLLGQGWNTEAFF.

CDR3 protein: CSVVGQLNTEAFF. The CDR3 DNA reads as TGCAGCGTTGTCGGACAGTTGAACACTGAAGCTTTCTTT. The chain has TRBV29-1 and TRBJ1-1, with D possibly matching TRBD1 (6 bases). The CDR3 totals 13 residues. Germline V gives CDR1 SQVTM, CDR2 ANQGSEA. The V gene lost 4 bases and the J gene lost 0 bases, with 9 bases spanning the gap.

The table lists this clonotype with a few counts. This chain connects TRBV24-1 to TRBJ2-2; 7 bases agree with TRBD1. Trimming took 5 bases from V and 0 from J; bases not matched to a gene: 8. This CDR3 spans 17 amino acids. Germline CDR1 reads KGHDR; CDR2 reads SFDVKD. The DNA of the CDR3 is TGTGCCACCAGTGGATCATGGGACAGCACGAACACCGGGGAGCTGTTTTTT. This codes for CATSGSWDSTNTGELFF.

A note on this clonotype: A read error may produce the germline difference seen at one junction end. This rearrangement joins TRBV5-1 to TRBJ2-1; TRBD1 aligns across 8 bases. Per the germline V gene, CDR1 is SGHRS and CDR2 is YFSETQ. The CDR3 has 21 residues. CDR3 sequence: CASRLGRFGQGNSNSYNEQFF. In DNA, the CDR3 is TGCGCCAGCAGGTTGGGCAGGTTCGGACAGGGAAACTCCAACTCCTACAATGAGCAGTTCTTC. Full variable domain (missing parts from reference TRBV5-1 and TRBJ2-1): KAGVTQTPRYLIKTRGQQVTLSCSPISGHRSVSWYQQTPGQGLQFLFEYFSETQRNKGNFPGRFSGRQFSNSRSEMNVSTLELGDSALYLCASRLGRFGQGNSNSYNEQFFGPGTRLTVL.

The V gene is TRBV20-1, the J gene TRBJ2-1; 9 bases are shared with TRBD2. Germline values: CDR1 DFQATT, CDR2 SNEGSKA (reference sequence). V was clipped by 1 base and J by 4 bases; unmatched bases: 2. The CDR3 consists of 14 residues. The CDR3 loop reads CSARVLAGYNEQFF. The CDR3 DNA follows: TGCAGTGCTAGAGTCCTAGCGGGGTACAATGAGCAGTTCTTC.

The chain couples TRBV7-9 to TRBJ1-1; D is possibly TRBD1 (6 bases). The CDR3 is 15 amino acids. Trimming pared 3 bases from V and 5 bases from J, leaving 16 bases between. CDR1 SEHNR and CDR2 FQNEAQ come from the germline V gene (reference sequence). This CDR3 reads CASSLGKQGFTEAFF. DNA for the CDR3: TGTGCCAGCAGCTTGGGAAAACAGGGCTTTACTGAAGCTTTCTTT.

Concerning this clonotype: This may come from a read error, since a much larger clone is one base off. The chain links TRBV12-3 or TRBV12-4 to TRBJ2-1, with TRBD2 identical over 10 bases. The CDR3 has 15 residues. DNA for the CDR3: TGTGCCAGCAGCTTAGCGGGAGGTCCCGACAATGAGCAGTTCTTC. This gives the protein CASSLAGGPDNEQFF.

V gene TRBV2 combines with J gene TRBJ2-4; no definite D call. This CDR3 has 14 amino acids. Trimming took 6 bases from V and 1 from J, leaving 10 bases between them. Germline lookup yields CDR1 SNHLY and CDR2 FYNNEI. DNA for the CDR3: TGTGCCAGCAGAGGAATATGGGCCAAAAACATTCAGTACTTC. Protein: CASRGIWAKNIQYF.

The chain has TRBV4-2 and TRBJ2-5, with TRBD2 matching 7 bases. This CDR3 has 15 residues. Trimming took 8 bases from V and 1 from J; bases not matched to a gene: 10. Germline CDR1 and CDR2: LGHNA and YNFKEQ. CDR3 coding DNA: TGTGCCAGCCGCGAAGGACTAGTCTTCCAAGAGACCCAGTACTTC. As protein: CASREGLVFQETQYF.

This clonotype was counted only a few times. The chain employs TRBV6-2 or TRBV6-3 and TRBJ2-7; D is possibly TRBD1 (7 bases). Looked up from germline, CDR1 is MNHEY and CDR2 is SVGEGT. V was clipped by 0 bases and J by 6 bases, with 15 bases between them. The CDR3 length is 15 residues. The DNA of the CDR3 is TGTGCCAGCAGTTACTCGGGGGACAGAGCGGGCGAGCAGTACTTC. Amino acid sequence: CASSYSGDRAGEQYF.

This clonotype was found many times. This chain uses TRBV7-2 with TRBJ2-3, with no clear D. The germline CDR1 and CDR2 sequences are SGHTA and FQGNSA. Trimming removed 1 base at V and 6 bases at J, with 8 bases between. The CDR3 has 13 residues. The CDR3 protein is CASSLGGPDTQYF. In DNA, the CDR3 is TGTGCCAGCAGCTTAGGTGGCCCGGATACGCAGTATTTT.

This clonotype was recorded a few times. The CDR3: CASSPPRPGANVLTF. The CDR3 DNA reads TGTGCCAGCAGTCCTCCTCGGCCTGGGGCCAACGTCCTGACTTTC. This sequence joins TRBV12-3 or TRBV12-4 and TRBJ2-6; D is undetermined. The CDR3 loop spans 15 amino acids. V was cut by 5 bases and J by 2 bases, with 10 bases left in between.

The chain combines TRBV24-1 with TRBJ2-7; tentatively, D is TRBD1 (5 bases). CDR1 is KGHDR and CDR2 is SFDVKD in the germline V gene. Trimming stripped 0 bases from V and 7 bases from J, with 18 bases between. The CDR3 is 16 residues long. The DNA for the CDR3 is TGTGCCACCAGTGATTTGCAGGTAGGGGCTTCGAGGGAGCAGTACTTC. Residues: CATSDLQVGASREQYF.

This rearrangement joins TRBV7-9 to TRBJ2-3; 7 bases agree with TRBD2. Looked up from germline, CDR1 is SEHNR and CDR2 is FQNEAQ (reference sequence). The length of the CDR3 is 13 residues. The V gene end was trimmed by 11 bases and the J gene end by 4 bases; junction bases not matched to a gene: 9. The CDR3 loop is CAAPRGMSDTQYF. For the CDR3, the DNA is TGTGCCGCGCCGCGGGGGATGTCAGATACGCAGTATTTT.